This T cell receptor beta chain was sequenced in a study of CD8 T cells in ankylosing spondylitis. General observations from the study: Peripheral blood held disease-linked clones only at relatively low frequency, and these were CD8+. Several of the motif variants were reported before in synovial fluid and blood from reactive arthritis. The clones that were linked to disease were reported to be significantly enriched in matched synovial fluid samples from ankylosing spondylitis patients. It appeared that ankylosing spondylitis blood was characterized by a TCR beta motif of fewer than ten highly homologous variants.

This clonotype showed up just a few times. Antigen: not known. V lost 7 bases to trimming and J lost 2 bases, with 15 bases between them. The CDR3 extends over 15 amino acids. Researchers built TCR beta libraries using quantitative 5'-RACE with molecular barcodes. TCRdb itself ran the 5' RACE reads through MiXCR, one entry per CDR3 protein. This table has a few hundred thousand distinct CDR3 sequences, less than 10% appearing once. The rearrangement uses TRBV12-3 or TRBV12-4 and TRBJ1-5, with D tentatively TRBD1 (6 bases). The material sequenced was blood, either unsorted or a sorted T cell fraction (not recorded which). The sequence was obtained from a male donor with ankylosing spondylitis. CDR3 amino acids: CASTLGPGGNQPQHF. CDR3 sequence (DNA): TGTGCCAGCACCCTAGGTCCAGGGGGCAATCAGCCCCAGCATTTT.